This TCR beta chain derives from a study of control samples from healthy donors and cancer patients. V lost 0 bases, J lost 3 bases, and 5 bases lay in between. This CDR3 contains 13 residues. CDR1 and CDR2 from the germline V gene are MNHEY and SMNVEV (reference sequence). Assay used: immunoSEQ multiplex PCR; TCRdb lists only in-frame clones, some missing. The sample records some 140,000 clones, approximately 86% being singletons. V gene TRBV27 combines with J gene TRBJ1-1, with D unclear. Sample: blood. The origin of this receptor is a woman in her 30s in good health. DNA of the CDR3: TGTGCCAGCAGTTTATCCTGGGACACTGAAGCTTTCTTT. This gives the protein CASSLSWDTEAFF.